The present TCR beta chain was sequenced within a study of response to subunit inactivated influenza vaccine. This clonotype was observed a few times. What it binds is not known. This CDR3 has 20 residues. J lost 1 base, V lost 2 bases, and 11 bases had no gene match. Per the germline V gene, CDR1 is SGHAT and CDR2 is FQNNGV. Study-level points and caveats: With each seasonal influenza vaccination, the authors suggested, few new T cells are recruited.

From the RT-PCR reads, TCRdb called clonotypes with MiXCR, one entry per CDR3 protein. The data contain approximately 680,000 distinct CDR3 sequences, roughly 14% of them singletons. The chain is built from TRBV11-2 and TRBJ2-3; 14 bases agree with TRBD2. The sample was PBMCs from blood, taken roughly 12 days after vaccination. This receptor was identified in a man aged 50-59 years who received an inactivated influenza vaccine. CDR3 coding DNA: TGTGCCAGCAGCTTACCACCCGGGACTAGCGGGAGAACTGGCACAGATACGCAGTATTTT. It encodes CASSLPPGTSGRTGTDTQYF.